This is a list of T cell receptor beta chains from one sample in a study of metastatic and nonmetastatic thyroid tumors. Through MiXCR, TCRdb re-clonotyped the PCR reads. This sample yields about 19,000 clones, of which more than 20% are seen a single time; 3% to 4% belongs to the top ten. The sequencing sample was made of blood. The receptors shown here come from a male donor with papillary thyroid cancer or a benign thyroid nodule (not recorded which). Some clones in this sample may be carry-over from other donors' samples. Both conserved end residues are part of each CDR3. A D gene is named only where the DNA matches it firmly. Rows give clone size only sometimes, using once, few, many, or a class for an expanded clone.

v_gene: TRBV12-3/TRBV12-4; len: 15; abundance: -; d_gene: -; j_gene: TRBJ1-4; CDR3nt: TGTGCCAGCTGTTTGGGGACCCCCGTAATCGGAGAACTGTTTTTT; CDR3aa: CASCLGTPVIGELFF
v_gene: TRBV7-9; len: 16; abundance: many; d_gene: TRBD2; j_gene: TRBJ2-5; CDR3nt: TGTGCCAGCAGCTTAGCGAAGGGACTAGCGGGAGAGACCCAGTACTTC; CDR3aa: CASSLAKGLAGETQYF
v_gene: TRBV28; len: 18; abundance: -; d_gene: -; j_gene: TRBJ2-3; CDR3nt: TGTGCCAGCAGTTTATTAGTGGGGGCGGTCGGCAGCACAGATACGCAGTATTTT; CDR3aa: CASSLLVGAVGSTDTQYF
v_gene: TRBV11-2; len: 16; abundance: few; d_gene: TRBD1; j_gene: TRBJ2-7; CDR3nt: TGTGCCAGCAGCGGCCGGGACAGGCAAATCTCCTACGAGCAGTACTTC; CDR3aa: CASSGRDRQISYEQYF
v_gene: TRBV28; len: 16; abundance: few; d_gene: -; j_gene: TRBJ1-2; CDR3nt: TGTGCCAGCAGTGTACAGGGACCCCCTTCCCCGTATGGCTACACCTTC; CDR3aa: CASSVQGPPSPYGYTF
v_gene: TRBV27; len: 18; abundance: many; d_gene: TRBD2; j_gene: TRBJ2-2; CDR3nt: TGTGCCAGCAGTATGGGACTAGCGGGGGGGGGGGGAGCCGGGGAGCTGTTTTTT; CDR3aa: CASSMGLAGGGGAGELFF
v_gene: TRBV5-8; len: 15; abundance: -; d_gene: TRBD1; j_gene: TRBJ1-2; CDR3nt: TGTGCCAGCAGCACCAAGGACAGGGATTTCTATGGCTACACCTTC; CDR3aa: CASSTKDRDFYGYTF
v_gene: TRBV7-8; len: 15; abundance: -; d_gene: -; j_gene: TRBJ1-1; CDR3nt: TGTGCCAGTAGCTTAGAGGTCATAATGAACACTGAAGCTTTCTTT; CDR3aa: CASSLEVIMNTEAFF
v_gene: TRBV11-3; len: 12; abundance: -; d_gene: -; j_gene: TRBJ1-1; CDR3nt: TGTGCCAGGACTTTCAGGTCCCATAGAGCTTTCTTT; CDR3aa: CARTFRSHRAFF
v_gene: TRBV12-3/TRBV12-4; len: 15; abundance: few; d_gene: -; j_gene: TRBJ1-1; CDR3nt: TGTGCCAGCCTCCCCCCGGGGGGTTGGGGCACTGAAGCTTTCTTT; CDR3aa: CASLPPGGWGTEAFF
v_gene: TRBV20-1; len: 14; abundance: medium-sized; d_gene: -; j_gene: TRBJ1-6; CDR3nt: TGCAGTGCTAGAGAGAGTCAGGATAATTCACCCCTCCACTTT; CDR3aa: CSARESQDNSPLHF
v_gene: TRBV11-1; len: 19; abundance: many; d_gene: -; j_gene: TRBJ2-1; CDR3nt: TGTGCCAGCAGCTTAGCGCGGCTTAGGGGGGAGACGACCTACAATGAGCAGTTCTTC; CDR3aa: CASSLARLRGETTYNEQFF
v_gene: TRBV2; len: 14; abundance: few; d_gene: TRBD1; j_gene: TRBJ1-3; CDR3nt: TGTGCCAGCAGTGGACAGGGGCATGGAAACACCATATATTTT; CDR3aa: CASSGQGHGNTIYF
v_gene: TRBV19; len: 15; abundance: few; d_gene: TRBD1; j_gene: TRBJ1-2; CDR3nt: TGTGCCAGTAGTCCCTACCCGGACAGGGGAGCTGGCTACACCTTC; CDR3aa: CASSPYPDRGAGYTF
v_gene: TRBV7-2; len: 14; abundance: -; d_gene: -; j_gene: TRBJ2-3; CDR3nt: TGTGCCAGCAGCCGGTACGGGAGCACAGATACGCAGTATTTT; CDR3aa: CASSRYGSTDTQYF
v_gene: TRBV5-6; len: 15; abundance: once; d_gene: TRBD1; j_gene: TRBJ2-7; CDR3nt: TGTGCCAGCAGCGAGGGACAGGGGGCATCCTACGAGCAGTACTTC; CDR3aa: CASSEGQGASYEQYF
v_gene: TRBV3-1; len: 15; abundance: many; d_gene: TRBD2; j_gene: TRBJ2-5; CDR3nt: TGTGCCAGCAGCCAAGTGATCCAGCGGGGAACTACCCAGTACTTC; CDR3aa: CASSQVIQRGTTQYF
v_gene: TRBV20-1; len: 16; abundance: medium-sized; d_gene: -; j_gene: TRBJ1-3; CDR3nt: TGCAGTGCTAGAGACCTCCGGGGGCCAGAAGGAAACACCATATATTTT; CDR3aa: CSARDLRGPEGNTIYF
v_gene: TRBV7-8; len: 13; abundance: many; d_gene: -; j_gene: TRBJ2-1; CDR3nt: TGTGCCAGCAGCTTAGTTCGGGACAATGAGCAGTTCTTC; CDR3aa: CASSLVRDNEQFF
v_gene: TRBV2; len: 17; abundance: -; d_gene: TRBD2; j_gene: TRBJ2-1; CDR3nt: TGTGCCAGCATTCGCTTTACTAGCGGGAGTAGTAGGAATGAGCAGTTCTTC; CDR3aa: CASIRFTSGSSRNEQFF
v_gene: TRBV19; len: 14; abundance: many; d_gene: -; j_gene: TRBJ1-1; CDR3nt: -; CDR3aa: CASSTSAENTEAFF
v_gene: TRBV6-1; len: 13; abundance: -; d_gene: TRBD1; j_gene: TRBJ1-1; CDR3nt: TGTGCCAGCCAGACAGGGATGTTCACTGAAGCTTTCTTT; CDR3aa: CASQTGMFTEAFF
v_gene: TRBV4-3; len: 15; abundance: many; d_gene: TRBD2; j_gene: TRBJ2-5; CDR3nt: TGCGCCAGCAGCCAGGATCCGGGGACTAAAGGGGCCCAGTACTTC; CDR3aa: CASSQDPGTKGAQYF
v_gene: TRBV15; len: 12; abundance: few; d_gene: -; j_gene: TRBJ2-7; CDR3nt: TGTGCCACCAGCAGCCAAGGCTACGAGCAGTACTTC; CDR3aa: CATSSQGYEQYF
v_gene: TRBV27; len: 14; abundance: many; d_gene: -; j_gene: TRBJ1-4; CDR3nt: TGTGCCAGCAGTTTAGGCGGGGAGGGTGAAAAACTGTTTTTT; CDR3aa: CASSLGGEGEKLFF
v_gene: TRBV30; len: 15; abundance: -; d_gene: -; j_gene: TRBJ1-1; CDR3nt: TGTGCCTGGAGTGGAGTCGGAAGCCCGAGGACTGAAGCTTTCTTT; CDR3aa: CAWSGVGSPRTEAFF
v_gene: TRBV19; len: 14; abundance: medium-sized; d_gene: -; j_gene: TRBJ1-2; CDR3nt: TGTGCCAGTAGTATGGGTAACAGGGTATATGGCTACACCTTC; CDR3aa: CASSMGNRVYGYTF
v_gene: TRBV6-1; len: 13; abundance: -; d_gene: -; j_gene: TRBJ2-5; CDR3nt: TGTGCCACCACACGAGGCGTCCAAGAGACCCAGTACTTC; CDR3aa: CATTRGVQETQYF
v_gene: TRBV6-1; len: 13; abundance: -; d_gene: -; j_gene: TRBJ1-2; CDR3nt: TGTGCCAGCAGTTTGGCCAGGGACTATGGCTACACCTTC; CDR3aa: CASSLARDYGYTF
v_gene: TRBV5-1; len: 14; abundance: once; d_gene: TRBD1; j_gene: TRBJ1-2; CDR3nt: TGCGCCAGCAGCTGGGGGGGACAGGCTCCACGCTACACCTTC; CDR3aa: CASSWGGQAPRYTF
v_gene: TRBV13; len: 18; abundance: -; d_gene: TRBD2; j_gene: TRBJ2-7; CDR3nt: TGTGCCAGCAGCTCCCGGACTAGCGGGGGGGCCGTATCCTACGAGCAGTACTTC; CDR3aa: CASSSRTSGGAVSYEQYF
v_gene: TRBV30; len: 14; abundance: -; d_gene: TRBD1; j_gene: TRBJ2-7; CDR3nt: TGTGCCTGGAGCCCTGCCGCCGGGACAGACGAGCAGTACTTC; CDR3aa: CAWSPAAGTDEQYF
v_gene: TRBV6-5; len: 14; abundance: few; d_gene: -; j_gene: TRBJ1-1; CDR3nt: TGTGCCAGCAGTTACGACGGCTATCGCACTGAAGCTTTCTTT; CDR3aa: CASSYDGYRTEAFF
v_gene: TRBV11-1; len: 17; abundance: -; d_gene: -; j_gene: TRBJ1-3; CDR3nt: TGTGCCAGCAGCCTGTCTACCGAAGGGGGCTCTGGAAACACCATATATTTT; CDR3aa: CASSLSTEGGSGNTIYF
v_gene: TRBV13; len: 13; abundance: many; d_gene: -; j_gene: TRBJ1-5; CDR3nt: TGTGCCAGCAGCTCGGGCCGGGGAGGGCCCCAGCATTTT; CDR3aa: CASSSGRGGPQHF
v_gene: TRBV2; len: 13; abundance: few; d_gene: -; j_gene: TRBJ1-6; CDR3nt: TGTGCCAGCAGTGCTGACTATAATTCACCCCTCCACTTT; CDR3aa: CASSADYNSPLHF
v_gene: TRBV5-1; len: 11; abundance: few; d_gene: -; j_gene: TRBJ2-7; CDR3nt: TGCGCCAGCAGTGTTGGATACGAGCAGTACTTC; CDR3aa: CASSVGYEQYF
v_gene: TRBV6-1; len: 14; abundance: few; d_gene: -; j_gene: TRBJ2-7; CDR3nt: TGTGCCAGCAGTGAAGGGGGGGTCTCCTACGAGCAGTACTTC; CDR3aa: CASSEGGVSYEQYF
v_gene: TRBV20-1; len: 18; abundance: medium-sized; d_gene: TRBD2; j_gene: TRBJ2-2; CDR3nt: TGCAGTGCTAGATTTAGGCTAGCGGGAGGTCCGAACACCGGGGAGCTGTTTTTT; CDR3aa: CSARFRLAGGPNTGELFF
v_gene: TRBV12-3/TRBV12-4; len: 14; abundance: few; d_gene: -; j_gene: TRBJ1-5; CDR3nt: TGTACCGGCAGTTTTCAGGGTCCCAATCAGCCCCAGCATTTT; CDR3aa: CTGSFQGPNQPQHF
v_gene: TRBV7-2; len: 11; abundance: many; d_gene: -; j_gene: TRBJ1-2; CDR3nt: TGTGCCAGCAGCTTAGTAGGGGGTAATACCTTC; CDR3aa: CASSLVGGNTF
v_gene: TRBV20-1; len: 18; abundance: medium-sized; d_gene: -; j_gene: TRBJ2-7; CDR3nt: TGCAGTGCACCTCGAACAGCCCCCACTAGTAGAGGGCCGTACGAGCAGTACTTC; CDR3aa: CSAPRTAPTSRGPYEQYF
v_gene: TRBV19; len: 14; abundance: -; d_gene: TRBD1; j_gene: TRBJ2-7; CDR3nt: TGTGCCAGTAGTCCTTACACAGGGGTCGCCGAGCAGTACTTC; CDR3aa: CASSPYTGVAEQYF
v_gene: TRBV2; len: 13; abundance: -; d_gene: TRBD1; j_gene: TRBJ1-5; CDR3nt: TGTGCCAGCAGTGAGGAAGGGGGCCAGCCCCAGCATTTT; CDR3aa: CASSEEGGQPQHF
v_gene: TRBV6-1; len: 14; abundance: large; d_gene: -; j_gene: TRBJ1-6; CDR3nt: TGTGCCAGCAATAGGGACGGAGATAATTCACCCCTCCACTTT; CDR3aa: CASNRDGDNSPLHF
v_gene: TRBV5-6; len: 15; abundance: -; d_gene: -; j_gene: TRBJ2-7; CDR3nt: TGTGCCAGCAGTTACCAGGACTGGGCGTCATACGAGCAGTACTTC; CDR3aa: CASSYQDWASYEQYF
v_gene: TRBV4-2; len: 14; abundance: -; d_gene: -; j_gene: TRBJ1-6; CDR3nt: TGTGCCAGCAGACTCGCAGGGAATAATTCACCCCTCCACTTT; CDR3aa: CASRLAGNNSPLHF
v_gene: TRBV6-1; len: 17; abundance: -; d_gene: TRBD2; j_gene: TRBJ2-5; CDR3nt: TGTGCCAGCAGTGAAGGGGCCCTAGCGGGAGTCCGGGAGACCCAGTACTTC; CDR3aa: CASSEGALAGVRETQYF
v_gene: TRBV4-2; len: 16; abundance: medium-sized; d_gene: -; j_gene: TRBJ1-6; CDR3nt: TGTGCCAGCAGCCAAGACGCAGAATCCTATAATTCACCCCTCCACTTT; CDR3aa: CASSQDAESYNSPLHF
v_gene: TRBV10-1; len: 15; abundance: many; d_gene: -; j_gene: TRBJ2-2; CDR3nt: TGCGCCAGCAGTGAAGGACAGTCTGGACGCGGGGAGCTGTTTTTT; CDR3aa: CASSEGQSGRGELFF
v_gene: TRBV6-2/TRBV6-3; len: 14; abundance: medium-sized; d_gene: -; j_gene: TRBJ1-5; CDR3nt: TGTGCCAGCAGAACAGGAAGTAGCAATCAGCCCCAGCATTTT; CDR3aa: CASRTGSSNQPQHF
v_gene: TRBV7-8; len: 13; abundance: -; d_gene: -; j_gene: TRBJ2-7; CDR3nt: TGTGCCAGCAGCCGGGGTAGTGGGGGCGAGCAGTACTTC; CDR3aa: CASSRGSGGEQYF
v_gene: TRBV4-2; len: 17; abundance: many; d_gene: -; j_gene: TRBJ2-3; CDR3nt: TGTGCCAGCAGCCAACAACAACAGGGTTTATACACAGATACGCAGTATTTT; CDR3aa: CASSQQQQGLYTDTQYF
v_gene: TRBV19; len: 16; abundance: medium-sized; d_gene: -; j_gene: TRBJ1-6; CDR3nt: TGTGCCAGTACCTCCCGAGAGGCAGGCGGACATTCACCCCTCCACTTT; CDR3aa: CASTSREAGGHSPLHF